This TCR beta chain was identified during a study of identical twins (dated by TCRdb to 2015 to 2016). In the study overall: The study deep-sequenced TCR alpha and beta repertoires from monozygotic twins, unrelated adults of various ages and cord blood to test whether fetal clonotypes persist. To rule out contamination, the twin experiments were replicated at different times with different library preparation protocols.

The germline V gene specifies SGHTA as CDR1 and FQGNSA as CDR2. The CDR3 measures 13 amino acids from cysteine to phenylalanine. Just the 39-base CDR3 DNA is kept, in frame starting at base 1. A distance of 8 bases separates the germline ends of V and J, which lose 5 bases and 2 bases respectively. The library was obtained by 5' RACE. The instrument was an Illumina HiSeq 2000. Template switching added a universal primer binding site, and the final cDNA carried a unique molecular identifier that allowed TCR cDNA molecules to be counted accurately. Specific primers in the conserved constant-segment region were used to synthesize first-strand cDNA for the TCR alpha and beta chains. Each cDNA library was double barcoded, with a SMART-Mk sample barcode plus Illumina barcodes, to control for contamination. Two successive PCR steps introduced TruSeq adapter sequences along with Illumina sample barcodes. The TCR alpha and beta cDNA libraries were sequenced on the Illumina HiSeq platform using custom primers. Under the source paper's analysis protocol: Unique molecular identifiers were extracted from raw reads with MiGEC, and CDR3 positions were determined with MiXCR. For each individual, recombination models were inferred using an EM algorithm with the repgenHMM and IGoR tools. The analysis of shared clonotypes was done with the tcR package in R, with sharing normalized by the product of cloneset sizes. To study raw recombination free of thymic and clonal selection effects, out-of-frame nonproductive sequences were analyzed. The public reads were run again by TCRdb, first through fastp at Q25 and then through MiXCR, and only productive beta chains were kept. Every CDR3 protein is listed once, alongside the most common genes and DNA of its rows. None of the V and J calls come from the authors' own analysis; TCRdb made them. The sample table holds about 720,000 distinct CDR3 sequences, of which 8% to 9% were seen once. The top ten clonotypes cover 0.85% to 1% of the sample.

Every donor in the study was a healthy Caucasian. Three pairs of female monozygotic twins, all aged about 18 to 30 years, made up the twin cohort. The RNA used for TCR libraries was isolated from peripheral blood mononuclear cells. The investigation overall reported the following: Because the same donors could not be followed over many years, the conclusions relied on cross-sectional statistical analysis. In monozygotic twins, recombination models systematically underestimated out-of-frame TCR alpha sharing, but the models matched the sharing seen between unrelated individuals. Out-of-frame TCR alpha sequences shared between twins showed an excess of low generation-probability sequences compared with coincidental sharing between unrelated individuals. Abundant cord blood beta clonotypes had fewer insertions, young adult naive repertoires showed a similar but weaker trend, and memory repertoires showed no such trend. Excess twin sharing in beta out-of-frame sequences was weaker because fewer shared sequences lowered the signal-to-noise ratio. Zero-insertion analyses could be partly confounded by invariant T cells such as MAIT and iNKT, although diverse VJ usage argued against such confounding for most clonotypes.

As regards this clonotype: The specificity of this receptor is unknown. The sample holds no much larger clone one base away, and base qualities are not on file.

These data also featured in a second study, about yellow fever vaccine responses in identical twins. Looking at the second paper: According to the authors, the vaccine-induced T cell response in identical twins seemed to be partly convergent and partly specific to each individual. In identical twins, the study followed T cell clones that responded to the vaccine with precision.

The V and J genes are TRBV7-2 and TRBJ2-3, with the D gene not clear enough to name. Input material: PBMCs. The sequence came from a woman aged 18-35 years in good health. The DNA sequence is given as TGTGCCAGCAGCCCGAAAATCACAGATACGCAGTATTTT. Protein translation: CASSPKITDTQYF.